These 7 T cell receptor beta chains came from one sample sequenced in a study of T-cell reconstitution after alpha-beta-depleted transplantation in children. Unique molecular identifiers were used to barcode this TCRbeta library. A single record per CDR3 protein comes from TCRdb applying MiXCR to the PCR reads. The sample records hundreds of thousands of distinct CDR3 sequences, around a sixth being singletons. Material: PBMCs from the stem cell graft donor, obtained from the stem cell graft. The receptor source for this set is a human donor who donated a stem cell graft to a child with acute myeloid leukemia.

This clonotype was recorded at least ten times. V gene TRBV12-3 or TRBV12-4 combines with J gene TRBJ2-2; D is uncertain. The V and J ends lost 3 bases and 5 bases respectively, with 10 bases between them. CDR3 length: 14 amino acids. CDR3: CASSLLPGTGELFF. CDR3 sequence (DNA): TGTGCCAGCAGTTTGCTGCCGGGTACCGGGGAGCTGTTTTTT.

This clonotype turned up a few times. V gene TRBV5-1 combines with J gene TRBJ1-4, with 8 bases that match TRBD1. The CDR3 runs to 15 residues. Per germline, CDR1 SGHRS and CDR2 YFSETQ. V was pared by 5 bases and J by 0 bases, with 3 bases of the junction left unmatched. CDR3 loop: CASRQGVTTNEKLFF. For the CDR3, the DNA is TGCGCCAGCAGACAGGGGGTCACAACTAATGAAAAACTGTTTTTT. Based on the CDR3 plus reference TRBV5-1 and TRBJ1-4, the full variable domain is KAGVTQTPRYLIKTRGQQVTLSCSPISGHRSVSWYQQTPGQGLQFLFEYFSETQRNKGNFPGRFSGRQFSNSRSEMNVSTLELGDSALYLCASRQGVTTNEKLFFGSGTQLSVL.

This clonotype was seen only a few times. V usage is TRBV7-2 and J usage is TRBJ1-6, with D uncertain. The V end was cut by 5 bases, the J end by 7 bases, with 18 bases between. The CDR3 is 16 residues long. The germline V gene encodes CDR1 SGHTA and CDR2 FQGNSA. For the CDR3, the DNA is TGTGCCAGCAGCCAAGGTGACCGCAGGTGGAATTCACCCCTCCACTTT. Translation gives CASSQGDRRWNSPLHF.

V is TRBV5-1 and J is TRBJ1-3, with 7 bases matching TRBD1. The trim removed 4 bases at V and 5 bases at J, leaving 9 bases unmatched. The germline CDR1 and CDR2 sequences are SGHRS and YFSETQ. The CDR3 extends over 15 amino acids. CDR3 loop: CASSHGPGGRNTIYF. DNA for the CDR3: TGCGCCAGCAGCCATGGACCAGGGGGGAGAAACACCATATATTTT.

This rearrangement joins TRBV6-5 to TRBJ2-1; 9 nucleotides agree with TRBD1. CDR3 size: 15 residues. Looked up from germline, CDR1 is MNHEY and CDR2 is SVGAGI. The ends lost 0 bases at V and 6 bases at J; junction bases unmatched: 3. The CDR3 DNA sequence: TGTGCCAGCAGTTACTCCGGGACAGGGCTCAATGAGCAGTTCTTC. It yields the protein CASSYSGTGLNEQFF.

Many counts were recorded for this clonotype. The gene calls are TRBV20-1 and TRBJ1-1; D gene unclear. The germline V gene encodes CDR1 DFQATT and CDR2 SNEGSKA (reference sequence). Trimming removed 3 bases at V and 0 bases at J, with 8 bases between. This CDR3 has 13 residues. CDR3 nucleotide sequence: TGCAGTGCTAGGCGAATCATGAACACTGAAGCTTTCTTT. Translated, it gives CSARRIMNTEAFF.

This clonotype was observed a few times. The chain has TRBV7-2 and TRBJ1-5; maybe TRBD1 (6 bases). The germline gives CDR1 SGHTA, CDR2 FQGNSA. The CDR3 loop spans 16 amino acids. V lost 0 bases to trimming and J lost 7 bases, with 16 bases between them. The CDR3 nucleotides are TGTGCCAGCAGCTTAGCGCGGGGGCAGGGAGTCCAGCCCCAGCATTTT. The encoded protein is CASSLARGQGVQPQHF.